The TCR beta chain under discussion was sequenced for a study of kidney transplant recipient with SARS-CoV-2 infection (dated by TCRdb to about 2021). The time point label of this sample denotes: pre-pandemic baseline sample and day 111 after first positive SARS-CoV-2 test. The sequencer was an Illumina MiSeq. Profiling of the peripheral T cell repertoire targeted human TCRbeta genes. In the source study's methods: To account for variability over time, differences in clonotype abundance were tested using beta-binomial modelling. Expanded clonotypes were checked against the ImmuneCODE reference database of SARS-CoV-2-associated TCRs and mapped to regions of the viral genome. Additional repertoire analyses were carried out for TRBV gene usage, CDR3 length, CDR3 amino acid overlap between time points, clonotype abundance distributions and Jaccard similarity. Using fastp trimming at Q25 and MiXCR clonotype assembly, TCRdb reanalyzed the public sequencing data and kept in-frame beta chains. CDR3 protein duplicates are merged, each entry listing the most common genes and DNA. V and J calls and clone size were set by TCRdb, not the authors. In this sample the table shows about 250,000 distinct CDR3 sequences, about 30% of which occur a single time. Roughly 7% of the sample is taken by the ten largest.

This clonotype was recorded many times. Its cognate antigen has yet to be identified. Base qualities are not recorded, but no much larger clone differs from it by a single base. The sequence was obtained from a male patient between 25 and 40 years old who had COVID-19 and was a kidney transplant recipient. After a transplant, some of the T cells may come from the graft donor. The source material was a blood sample, sampled at baseline and on roughly day 110 from a kidney transplant recipient.

The CDR3 sequence is CASSYGEGGYGYTF. The DNA sequence is TGTGCCAGCAGTTACGGCGAGGGGGGGTATGGCTACACCTTC. The V and J genes are TRBV6-5 and TRBJ1-2; TRBD1 is a possible D gene, resting on 6 matching bases. Relative to germline, V is 2 bases shorter and J is 5 bases shorter, with 12 bases between their ends. The CDR3 numbers 14 residues from cysteine through phenylalanine. Just CDR3 DNA is preserved here, 42 bases in frame from base 1. Taken from the germline V gene, the CDR1 and CDR2 loops are MNHEY and SVGAGI.